This T cell receptor beta chain was found in a study of T cell responses to AZD1222 COVID-19 vaccine. The study's findings and limits: Of spike-specific TCRs, nearly half reportedly target regions left unmutated in variants. The donors showed a predominance of white British ancestry and of females, with possible underestimation of clonal diversity. Across spike, vaccine-associated CD4 TCRs were found, dominant at 160-218 and 743-854.

Germline assignment: CDR1 SGHDT and CDR2 YYEEEE. The CDR3 is made up of 17 amino acids. With 0 bases clipped from V and 4 bases from J, the junction kept 6 bases outside the gene matches. TCRdb's table, derived via immunoSEQ multiplex PCR, lists solely in-frame clones and lacks some. The profile shows 95,000 to 150,000 clones, approximately 90% of them singletons. In regard to this clone: Antigen unknown.

This sample comprised peripheral blood, obtained on day 0 of AZD1222 vaccination. This TCR was recovered from an adult in good health. The rearrangement uses TRBV5-6 and TRBJ1-6; TRBD1 matches 8 bases. The CDR3: CASSLVQGARYNSPLHF. CDR3 nucleotides: TGTGCCAGCAGCTTGGTGCAGGGGGCTCGGTATAATTCACCCCTCCACTTT.